The clone carrying this T cell receptor beta chain was seen only a few times. High-throughput TCR beta sequencing covered peripheral CD8+ and CD4+ T cells. The multiple sclerosis control group consisted of treatment-naive patients whose relapsing-remitting disease, which was either stable or active, fulfilled revised McDonald criteria. FACS was used to enrich TEMRA cells, whereas the CD8+ and CD4+ T cells were obtained by negative isolation. The sample is drawn from a study of CD8 T cells in Susac syndrome. Random hexamers were used to reverse transcribe roughly 0.5 to 1 ug of RNA. TCRdb used MiXCR to reprocess the immunoSEQ multiplex PCR reads, holding one entry per CDR3 protein. This sample has about 400,000 distinct CDR3 sequences, with 75% to 90% found just once. Germline CDR1 MNHNS, CDR2 SASEGT. This CDR3 comprises 14 residues. Trimming cost V 4 bases and J 6 bases, with 13 bases left between them.

The chain employs TRBV6-1 and TRBJ2-1, with no clear D. The sample was CD8+ T cells from PBMCs. The receptor was isolated from a human donor with multiple sclerosis. The CDR3 bases are TGTGCCAGCAGTGTATCAGAAACACGCAATGAGCAGTTCTTC. Its protein is CASSVSETRNEQFF.